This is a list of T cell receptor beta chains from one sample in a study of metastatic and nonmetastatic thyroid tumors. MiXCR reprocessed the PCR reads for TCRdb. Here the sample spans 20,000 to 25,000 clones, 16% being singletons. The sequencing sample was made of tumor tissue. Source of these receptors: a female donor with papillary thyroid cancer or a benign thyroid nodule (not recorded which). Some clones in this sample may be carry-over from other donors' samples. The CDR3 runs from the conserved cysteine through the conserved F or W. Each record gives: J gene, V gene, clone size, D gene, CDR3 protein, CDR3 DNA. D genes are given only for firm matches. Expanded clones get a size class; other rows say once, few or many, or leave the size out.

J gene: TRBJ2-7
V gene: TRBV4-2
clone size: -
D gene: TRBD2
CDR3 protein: CASSQDQLAGGSEQYF
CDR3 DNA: TGTGCCAGCAGCCAAGATCAGCTAGCGGGAGGGTCCGAGCAGTACTTC

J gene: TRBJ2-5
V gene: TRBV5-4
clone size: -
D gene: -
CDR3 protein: CASSSPRGKQETQYF
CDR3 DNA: TGTGCCAGCAGCTCGCCACGGGGTAAACAAGAGACCCAGTACTTC

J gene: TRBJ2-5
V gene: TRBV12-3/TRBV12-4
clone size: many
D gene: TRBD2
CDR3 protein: CASSGRDETQYF
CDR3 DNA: TGTGCCAGCAGTGGGAGGGATGAGACCCAGTACTTC

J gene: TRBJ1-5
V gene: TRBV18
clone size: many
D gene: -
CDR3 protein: CASSPGRDQPQHF
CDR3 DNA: TGTGCCAGCTCACCAGGACGGGATCAGCCCCAGCATTTT

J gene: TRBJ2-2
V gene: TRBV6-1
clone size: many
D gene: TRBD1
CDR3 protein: CASTGGRTGELFF
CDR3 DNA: TGTGCCAGCACAGGGGGTCGGACCGGGGAGCTGTTTTTT

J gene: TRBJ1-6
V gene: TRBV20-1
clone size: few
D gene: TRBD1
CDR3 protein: CSSGGGGTSSPLHF
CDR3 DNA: TGCAGTTCAGGGGGGGGGGGGACTAGTTCACCCCTCCACTTT

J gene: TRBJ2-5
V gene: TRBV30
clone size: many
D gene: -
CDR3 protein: CAWKTAGLGVQYF
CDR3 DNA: TGTGCCTGGAAAACGGCGGGTTTAGGAGTCCAGTACTTC

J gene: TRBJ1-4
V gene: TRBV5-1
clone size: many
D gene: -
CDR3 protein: CASSIGGGVEKLFF
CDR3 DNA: TGCGCCAGCAGCATAGGGGGGGGAGTAGAAAAACTGTTTTTT

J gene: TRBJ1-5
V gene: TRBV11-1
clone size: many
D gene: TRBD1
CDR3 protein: CASSLEGQGFRTNQPQHF
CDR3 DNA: TGTGCCAGCAGCTTAGAGGGACAGGGGTTTAGGACCAATCAGCCCCAGCATTTT

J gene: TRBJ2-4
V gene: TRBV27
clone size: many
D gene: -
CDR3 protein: CASSTRKDRYIQYF
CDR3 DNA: TGTGCCAGCAGTACCCGGAAAGACAGGTACATTCAGTACTTC

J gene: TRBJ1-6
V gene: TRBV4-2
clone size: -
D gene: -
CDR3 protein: CASRLTSGSYNSPLHF
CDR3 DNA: TGTGCCAGCAGACTAACGTCAGGCTCCTATAATTCACCCCTCCACTTT

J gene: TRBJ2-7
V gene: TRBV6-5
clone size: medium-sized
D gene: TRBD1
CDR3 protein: CASSLLEQGSGYEQYF
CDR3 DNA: TGTGCCAGCAGTCTTCTCGAACAGGGGAGTGGGTACGAGCAGTACTTC

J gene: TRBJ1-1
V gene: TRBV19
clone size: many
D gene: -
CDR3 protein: CASSIRAGANTEAFF
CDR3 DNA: TGTGCCAGTAGTATAAGGGCAGGGGCGAACACTGAAGCTTTCTTT

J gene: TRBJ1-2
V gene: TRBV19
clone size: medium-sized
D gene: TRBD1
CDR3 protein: CASSQRDRRGYTF
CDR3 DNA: TGTGCCAGTAGTCAACGGGACAGGAGGGGCTACACCTTC

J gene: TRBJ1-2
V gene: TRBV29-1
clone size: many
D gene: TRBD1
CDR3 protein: CSVEAGQASGYTF
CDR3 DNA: TGCAGCGTTGAAGCGGGACAGGCAAGTGGCTACACCTTC

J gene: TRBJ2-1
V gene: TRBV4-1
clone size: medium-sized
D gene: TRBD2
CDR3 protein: CASSPWTSGYNEQFF
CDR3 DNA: TGCGCCAGCAGCCCTTGGACTAGCGGTTACAATGAGCAGTTCTTC

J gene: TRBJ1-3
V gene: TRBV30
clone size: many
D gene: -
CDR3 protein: CAWSKGVNSGNTIYF
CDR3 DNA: TGTGCCTGGAGTAAAGGGGTTAACTCTGGAAACACCATATATTTT

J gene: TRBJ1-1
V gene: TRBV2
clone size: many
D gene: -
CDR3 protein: CTSTTRQFLTEAFF
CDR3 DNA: TGTACCAGCACAACAAGACAATTCCTCACTGAAGCTTTCTTT

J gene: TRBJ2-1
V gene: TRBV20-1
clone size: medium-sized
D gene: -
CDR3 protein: CSAWPRGSYNEQFF
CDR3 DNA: TGCAGTGCTTGGCCCCGGGGCTCCTACAATGAGCAGTTCTTC

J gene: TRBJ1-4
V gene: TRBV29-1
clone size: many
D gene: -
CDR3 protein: CSVSFSSNEKLFF
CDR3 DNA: TGCAGCGTATCATTTTCCTCCAATGAAAAACTGTTTTTT

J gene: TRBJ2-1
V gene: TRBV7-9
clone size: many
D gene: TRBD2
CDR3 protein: CASSLFRGLAGPYNEQFF
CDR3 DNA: TGTGCCAGCAGCTTATTTAGAGGACTAGCGGGGCCATACAATGAGCAGTTCTTC

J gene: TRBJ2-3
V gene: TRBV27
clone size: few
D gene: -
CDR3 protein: CASSWPYSELDTQYF
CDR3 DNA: TGTGCCAGCAGTTGGCCGTATTCAGAATTAGATACGCAGTATTTT

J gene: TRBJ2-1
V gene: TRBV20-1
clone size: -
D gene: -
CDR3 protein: CSAITGGGPGEQFF
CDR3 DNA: TGCAGTGCCATAACGGGTGGGGGCCCGGGGGAGCAGTTCTTC

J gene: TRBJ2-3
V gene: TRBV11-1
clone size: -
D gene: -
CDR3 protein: CASSLSSGEWGHTQYF
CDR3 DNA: TGTGCCAGCAGCTTATCCTCCGGGGAGTGGGGACATACGCAGTATTTT

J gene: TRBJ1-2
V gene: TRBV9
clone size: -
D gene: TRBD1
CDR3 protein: CASSEGQGVYGYTF
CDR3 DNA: TGTGCCAGCAGCGAGGGACAGGGGGTCTATGGCTACACCTTC

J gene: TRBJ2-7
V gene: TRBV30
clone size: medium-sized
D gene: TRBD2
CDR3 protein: CACAGGSEQYF
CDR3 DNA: TGTGCCTGCGCGGGGGGGAGCGAGCAGTACTTC

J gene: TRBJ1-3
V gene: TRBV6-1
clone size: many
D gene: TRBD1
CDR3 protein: CASSPGTGAGNTIYF
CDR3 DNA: TGTGCCAGCAGCCCGGGGACAGGGGCTGGAAACACCATATATTTT

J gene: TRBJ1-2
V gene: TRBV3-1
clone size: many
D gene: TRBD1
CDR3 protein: CASSHMTGGYGYTF
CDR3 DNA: TGTGCCAGCAGCCACATGACAGGGGGCTATGGCTACACCTTC

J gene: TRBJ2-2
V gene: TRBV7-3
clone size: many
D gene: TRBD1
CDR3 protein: CASSLVPGGDGELFF
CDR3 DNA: TGTGCCAGCAGCTTGGTCCCAGGGGGTGACGGGGAGCTGTTTTTT

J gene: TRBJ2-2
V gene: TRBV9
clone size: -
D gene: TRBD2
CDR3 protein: CASSVGAGGATGEPFF
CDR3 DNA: TGTGCCAGCAGCGTAGGAGCGGGGGGAGCCACCGGGGAGCCGTTTTTT

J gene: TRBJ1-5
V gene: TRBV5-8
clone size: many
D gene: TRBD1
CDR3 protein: CASSGGQGNNQPQHF
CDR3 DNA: TGTGCCAGCAGCGGGGGACAGGGAAATAATCAGCCCCAGCATTTT